One and the same sample provided the 10 T cell receptor beta chains below, sequenced in a study of blood T cell repertoires in COVID-19. Some clones are missing from TCRdb's copy, which holds only in-frame ones; the method was immunoSEQ multiplex PCR. The sample lists a few hundred thousand clones, more than 75% occurring once. The specimen was peripheral blood. The receptor source for this set is a woman in her twenties or thirties who had recovered from COVID-19.

The chain employs TRBV4-1 and TRBJ2-1; 10 bases are shared with TRBD1. The length of the CDR3 is 15 residues. CDR1 and CDR2 from the germline V gene are MGHRA and YSYEKL. V was pared by 8 bases and J by 9 bases, with 13 bases of the junction left unmatched. In nucleotides, the CDR3 is TGCGCCAGCGGTTCTTGGACAGGGGGTTTTGGTGAGCAGTTCTTC. Translating it yields CASGSWTGGFGEQFF.

This clone was detected only once. The chain uses TRBV24-1 and TRBJ2-1, with TRBD1 matching 8 bases. The V segment lost 5 bases and the J segment 0 bases; nucleotides outside the gene matches: 2. Germline assignment: CDR1 KGHDR and CDR2 SFDVKD. This CDR3 has 15 amino acids. The CDR3 is CATSVDRASYNEQFF. The CDR3 DNA follows: TGTGCCACCAGTGTGGACAGGGCCTCCTACAATGAGCAGTTCTTC.

The V and J genes are TRBV11-3 and TRBJ2-1, with TRBD2 as a possible D gene (5 bases). This CDR3 is 14 amino acids long. Deletions cut 5 bases from V and 9 bases from J, with 17 bases between. The germline gives CDR1 SGHNT, CDR2 YENEEA. For the CDR3, the DNA is TGTGCCAGCAGCCGGACGAATATACTAGGTGAGCAGTTCTTC. This sequence encodes CASSRTNILGEQFF.

The chain couples TRBV4-3 to TRBJ2-5, with 9 bases aligning to TRBD2. This CDR3 spans 15 amino acids. The ends lost 1 base at V and 5 bases at J; junction bases unmatched: 5. Germline loops: CDR1 LGHNA, CDR2 YSLEER. The CDR3 sequence is CASSQGIAGAETQYF. Written as DNA, the CDR3 is TGCGCCAGCAGCCAAGGAATAGCGGGAGCGGAGACCCAGTACTTC.

The rearrangement uses TRBV5-5 and TRBJ2-3; 8 nucleotides align to TRBD2. Germline trimming cut 0 bases from V and 2 bases from J; bases unmatched to any gene: 8. Germline lookup yields CDR1 SGHKS and CDR2 YYEKEE (reference sequence). CDR3 size: 17 residues. In DNA form, the CDR3 reads TGTGCCAGCAGCTTGGCCTTACAGGGACTAGTCACAGATACGCAGTATTTT. Protein sequence: CASSLALQGLVTDTQYF. The full variable domain, its missing parts supplied by reference TRBV5-5 and TRBJ2-3, is DAGVTQSPTHLIKTRGQQVTLRCSPISGHKSVSWYQQVLGQGPQFIFQYYEKEERGRGNFPDRFSARQFPNYSSELNVNALLLGDSALYLCASSLALQGLVTDTQYFGPGTRLTVL.

The gene calls are TRBV28 and TRBJ2-2, with TRBD1 matching over 10 bases. The CDR3 totals 16 residues. Trimming at V came to 8 bases and at J to 6 bases, leaving 12 bases not matched to a gene. Germline V CDR1 and CDR2: MDHEN, SYDVKM. The CDR3 DNA sequence: TGTGCCAGCGGGAAACCGGGACAGGGGTTGGCCGGGGAGCTGTTTTTT. This encodes CASGKPGQGLAGELFF.

This rearrangement joins TRBV4-2 to TRBJ2-5, with 8 bases aligning to TRBD2. The CDR3 is 16 amino acids. V dropped 3 bases and J dropped 9; count of bases not matched to a gene: 15. CDR1 is LGHNA, CDR2 YNFKEQ, per germline. Here the CDR3 reads CASSHTSGISGMSQYF. The CDR3 DNA sequence: TGTGCCAGCAGCCATACCTCAGGGATTAGCGGGATGTCCCAGTACTTC.

This clone came up once. V is TRBV5-1 and J is TRBJ1-3, with D unclear. This CDR3 has 14 amino acids. CDR1 is SGHRS, CDR2 YFSETQ, per germline. Trimming stripped 0 bases from V and 0 bases from J, with 4 bases between. CDR3 DNA: TGCGCCAGCAGCTTGGGTCTCTCTGGAAACACCATATATTTT. It translates to CASSLGLSGNTIYF.

The V gene is TRBV11-2, the J gene TRBJ2-2; D may be TRBD1 (5 bases). Germline V gene data show CDR1 as SGHAT and CDR2 as FQNNGV. With 5 bases removed from V and 8 bases from J, the gap between germline ends came to 15 bases. The CDR3 runs 14 residues. In nucleotides, the CDR3 is TGTGCCAGCAGCCAACGACAGTCGAGTGGGGAGCTGTTTTTT. Its translation: CASSQRQSSGELFF.

The chain couples TRBV7-3 to TRBJ2-7; no clear D gene. Trimming stripped 4 bases from V and 0 bases from J, with 7 bases between. This CDR3 has 13 residues. CDR1 and CDR2 (germline): SGHTA, FQGTGA. CDR3 residues: CASSSGSSYEQYF. In DNA, the CDR3 is TGTGCCAGCAGCTCGGGTAGCTCCTACGAGCAGTACTTC.